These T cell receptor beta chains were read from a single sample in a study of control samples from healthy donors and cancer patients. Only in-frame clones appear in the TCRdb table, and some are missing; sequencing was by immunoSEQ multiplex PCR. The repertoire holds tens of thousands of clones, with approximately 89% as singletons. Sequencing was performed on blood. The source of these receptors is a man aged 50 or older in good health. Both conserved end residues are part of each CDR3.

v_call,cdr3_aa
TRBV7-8,CASRVSGGRVSYNEQFF
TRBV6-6,CASSRQALTF
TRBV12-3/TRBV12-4,CASSLGSYEQYF
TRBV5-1,CASSPQGGSYEQYF
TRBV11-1,CASLRGASTDTQYF
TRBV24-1,CATSSSDGFQETQYF
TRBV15,CATSRSGTGSNEQFF
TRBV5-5,CASSLQVPGYEQYF
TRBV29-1,CSADGGYGYTF
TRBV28,CASTYRVQAEAFF
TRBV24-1,CATSHRLAGADEQFF
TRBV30,CAWRAGGSGANVLTF
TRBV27,CASSLRPRGVGNSPLHF
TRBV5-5,CASSFLQGNTIYF
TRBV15,CATTWTGVNAEAFF
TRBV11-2,CASSRDRGMIHEQYF
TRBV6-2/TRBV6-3,CASSYSKPDRGWQPQHF
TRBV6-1,CASSDTGYYGYTF
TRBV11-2,CASSPGTGINQPQHF
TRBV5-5,CASSLASQGRTIYF
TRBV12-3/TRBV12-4,CASSFRPNTEAFF
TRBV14,CASSQVDSYEQYF
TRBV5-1,CASSRKQGFEQYF
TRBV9,CASSVGLADSGNTIYF
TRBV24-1,CATSDAGREDEQYF
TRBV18,CASSPGVELAEAFF
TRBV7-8,CASSPRGDSNQPQHF